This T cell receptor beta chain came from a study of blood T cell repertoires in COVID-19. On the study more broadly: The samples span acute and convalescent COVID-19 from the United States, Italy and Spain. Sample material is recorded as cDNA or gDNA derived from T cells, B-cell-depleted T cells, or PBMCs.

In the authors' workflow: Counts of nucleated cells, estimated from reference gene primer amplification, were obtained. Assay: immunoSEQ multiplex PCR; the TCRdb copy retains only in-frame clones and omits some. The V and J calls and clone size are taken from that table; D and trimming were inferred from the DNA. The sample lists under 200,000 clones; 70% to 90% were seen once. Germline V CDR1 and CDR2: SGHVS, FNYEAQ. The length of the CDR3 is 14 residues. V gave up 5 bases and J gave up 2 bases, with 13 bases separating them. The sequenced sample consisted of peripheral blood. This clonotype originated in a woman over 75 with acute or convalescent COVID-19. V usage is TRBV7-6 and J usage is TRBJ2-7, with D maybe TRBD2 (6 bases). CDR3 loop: CASSPPGLTYEQYF. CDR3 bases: TGTGCCAGCAGCCCACCGGGACTTACCTACGAGCAGTACTTC. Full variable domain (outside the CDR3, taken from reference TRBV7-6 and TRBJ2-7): GAGVSQSPRYKVTKRGQDVALRCDPISGHVSLYWYRQALGQGPEFLTYFNYEAQQDKSGLPNDRFSAERPEGSISTLTIQRTEQRDSAMYRCASSPPGLTYEQYFGPGTRLTVT.